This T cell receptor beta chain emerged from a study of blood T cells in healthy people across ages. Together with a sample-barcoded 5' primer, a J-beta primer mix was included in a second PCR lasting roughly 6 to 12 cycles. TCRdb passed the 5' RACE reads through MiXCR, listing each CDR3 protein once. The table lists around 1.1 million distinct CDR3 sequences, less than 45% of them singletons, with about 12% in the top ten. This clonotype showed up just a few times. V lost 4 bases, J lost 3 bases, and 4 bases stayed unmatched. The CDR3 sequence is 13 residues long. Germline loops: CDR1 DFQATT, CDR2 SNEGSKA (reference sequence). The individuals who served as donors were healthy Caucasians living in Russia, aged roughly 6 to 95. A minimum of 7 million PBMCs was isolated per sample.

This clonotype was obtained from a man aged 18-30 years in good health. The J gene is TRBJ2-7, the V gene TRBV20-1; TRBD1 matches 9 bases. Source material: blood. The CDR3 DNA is TGCAGTGCTACACAGGGGGCTGTCTACGAGCAGTACTTC. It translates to CSATQGAVYEQYF.